The 5 T cell receptor beta chains below all came from one sample that was sequenced in a study of T cell responses to AZD1222 COVID-19 vaccine. This table comes from immunoSEQ multiplex PCR, and its TCRdb copy is limited to in-frame clones, with some not included. The data show around 100,000 clones, over 90% seen once. Sequencing was performed on peripheral blood, taken on day 0 of AZD1222 vaccination. These receptors were obtained from an adult in good health.

This chain links TRBV28 with TRBJ1-2, with no clear D. The germline gives CDR1 MDHEN, CDR2 SYDVKM. V lost 6 bases to trimming and J lost 5 bases, with 16 bases between them. The CDR3 runs to 14 residues. CDR3 protein: CASSPDSPGYGYTF. The CDR3 nucleotides are TGTGCCAGCAGCCCAGATAGCCCCGGGTATGGCTACACCTTC.

The V call is TRBV6-1, the J call TRBJ1-6; D is uncertain. V shed 1 base and J shed 5 bases, with 9 bases lying between them. CDR1 is MNHNS and CDR2 is SASEGT in the germline V gene. The CDR3 totals 15 residues. In DNA, the CDR3 is TGTGCCAGCAGTGAAGGACGGCCGCATAATTCACCCCTCCACTTT. Protein product: CASSEGRPHNSPLHF.

V and J are TRBV2 and TRBJ2-5; 15 positions match TRBD2. Germline CDR1 reads SNHLY; CDR2 reads FYNNEI. The CDR3 extends over 17 amino acids. V lost 7 bases to trimming and J lost 0 bases; unmatched junction nucleotides: 6. The CDR3 region has the DNA TGTGCCAGCATCCCTGGACTAGCGGGAGGGTACCAAGAGACCCAGTACTTC. Translated, it gives CASIPGLAGGYQETQYF.

V gene TRBV28 combines with J gene TRBJ2-7; D gene unclear. Germline CDR1 reads MDHEN; CDR2 reads SYDVKM. The CDR3 contains 11 residues. V shed 5 bases and J shed 4 bases, with 6 bases lying between them. In DNA form, the CDR3 reads TGTGCCAGCAGTGCATGGTACGAGCAGTACTTC. It specifies CASSAWYEQYF.

The V gene is TRBV19, the J gene TRBJ1-1; D not certain. Trimming took 6 bases from V and 0 from J, leaving 8 bases between them. The CDR3 has 13 amino acids. CDR1 LNHDA and CDR2 SQIVND come from the germline V gene (reference sequence). The CDR3 reads CASRSVMNTEAFF. DNA of the CDR3: TGTGCCAGTAGAAGCGTCATGAACACTGAAGCTTTCTTT. The entire variable domain, with the rest obtained from reference TRBV19 and TRBJ1-1, is as follows: DGGITQSPKYLFRKEGQNVTLSCEQNLNHDAMYWYRQDPGQGLRLIYYSQIVNDFQKGDIAEGYSVSREKKESFPLTVTSAQKNPTAFYLCASRSVMNTEAFFGQGTRLTVV.